The 26 T cell receptor beta chains listed next were all sequenced from one sample in a study of shared clonotypes between healthy human individuals. The table came from immunoSEQ multiplex PCR; TCRdb's copy has only in-frame clones and leaves some out. The sample lists 1.5 million to 2.5 million clones; about 95% were seen once. It was CD45RO-negative cells, positively selected for CCR7, that made up naive CD8 cells, with terminally differentiated effector memory CD45RA+ cells excluded. The sample was naive CD8+ T cells sorted from blood. The receptors were gathered from a young man in good health.

This clone showed up just once. The chain has TRBV15 and TRBJ2-7; D not certain. Trimming removed 0 bases at V and 1 base at J, with 10 bases between. The CDR3 totals 15 residues. The germline V gene has CDR1 LNHNV and CDR2 YYDKDF (reference sequence). The CDR3 DNA follows: TGTGCCACCAGCAGAGATTGGCACGGGTCCTACGAGCAGTACTTC. Its protein product is CATSRDWHGSYEQYF. Full variable domain (remainder filled in from reference TRBV15 and TRBJ2-7): DAMVIQNPRYQVTQFGKPVTLSCSQTLNHNVMYWYQQKSSQAPKLLFHYYDKDFNNEADTPDNFQSRRPNTSFCFLDIRSPGLGDTAMYLCATSRDWHGSYEQYFGPGTRLTVT.

The J gene is TRBJ2-5, the V gene TRBV5-4; D may correspond to TRBD1 or TRBD2 (6 bases each). The CDR3 spans 14 residues. V lost 1 base to trimming and J lost 5 bases, with 12 bases between them. Germline V gene data show CDR1 as SGHNT and CDR2 as YYREEE (reference sequence). The chain's CDR3 is CASSLKGGRETQYF. Here the CDR3 DNA reads TGTGCCAGCAGCTTGAAGGGGGGCCGGGAGACCCAGTACTTC.

The rearrangement uses TRBV30 and TRBJ1-2; D gene ambiguous. Germline V gives CDR1 GTSNPN, CDR2 SVGIG (reference sequence). V lost 2 bases to trimming and J lost 7 bases, with 14 bases between them. This CDR3 spans 13 amino acids. The CDR3 DNA reads TGTGCCTGGAGTTCGGAGGATTTGGGTGGCTACACCTTC. It translates to CAWSSEDLGGYTF.

The chain carries TRBV7-9 and TRBJ2-5, with 7 positions matching TRBD2. The germline V gene encodes CDR1 SEHNR and CDR2 FQNEAQ (reference sequence). There are 14 residues in the CDR3. Trimming at V came to 5 bases and at J to 5 bases, leaving 8 bases not matched to a gene. The CDR3 DNA follows: TGTGCCAGCAGCAAACTGACCGGGGGGGAGACCCAGTACTTC. This translates into CASSKLTGGETQYF.

The chain has TRBV2 and TRBJ1-1; a possible D gene is TRBD1 (6 bases). The V end lost 5 bases, the J end lost 2 bases, and 12 bases lay between the germline ends. This CDR3 contains 14 residues. CDR1 is SNHLY, CDR2 FYNNEI, per germline. The DNA of the CDR3 is TGTGCCAGCAGTTGGGGACAAATTAACACTGAAGCTTTCTTT. This gives the protein CASSWGQINTEAFF.

The chain joins TRBV7-9 to TRBJ2-7; 9 bases are shared with TRBD2. Germline trimming cut 4 bases from V and 6 bases from J; bases unmatched to any gene: 7. This CDR3 comprises 14 residues. CDR1 and CDR2 from the germline V gene are SEHNR and FQNEAQ (reference sequence). The CDR3 DNA reads as TGTGCCAGCAGCTCCGCAACGGGACTAGCCGAGCAGTACTTC. Its protein product is CASSSATGLAEQYF.

The chain has TRBV11-2 and TRBJ2-1, with 10 bases identical to TRBD2. There are 15 residues in the CDR3. V was pared by 2 bases and J by 7 bases, with 5 bases of the junction left unmatched. Germline V lookup: CDR1 SGHAT, CDR2 FQNNGV. The CDR3 bases are TGTGCCAGCAGCTTATTCGCTAGCGGGAGAAATGAGCAGTTCTTC. As protein: CASSLFASGRNEQFF.

The rearrangement links TRBV28 to TRBJ1-2; the D gene is possibly TRBD1 (6 bases). Germline-derived CDR1 and CDR2 are MDHEN and SYDVKM. The CDR3 is 14 residues long. V shed 3 bases and J shed 4 bases, with 12 bases lying between them. The CDR3 is CASSFYVQGYGYTF. Written as DNA, the CDR3 is TGTGCCAGCAGTTTTTATGTACAGGGCTATGGCTACACCTTC.

The chain carries TRBV6-1 and TRBJ2-1, with 8 bases identical to TRBD1. CDR1 is MNHNS and CDR2 is SASEGT in the germline V gene. The trim removed 10 bases at V and 7 bases at J, leaving 9 bases unmatched. This CDR3 has 13 residues. The CDR3 DNA is TGTGCCACCGGACAGGGAGTCAGAAATGAGCAGTTCTTC. Translated: CATGQGVRNEQFF.

The chain combines TRBV6-5 with TRBJ2-1; D remains unclear. Looked up from germline, CDR1 is MNHEY and CDR2 is SVGAGI. The CDR3 loop spans 13 amino acids. Trimming removed 2 bases at V and 5 bases at J, with 7 bases between. The CDR3, as DNA: TGTGCCAGCAGTTACGGGTCGGACAATGAGCAGTTCTTC. Translation gives CASSYGSDNEQFF.

The chain combines TRBV9 with TRBJ2-3, with a tentative D call TRBD2 (6 bases). This CDR3 region has 15 residues. V was pared by 3 bases and J by 1 base, with 12 bases between. Per germline, CDR1 SGDLS and CDR2 YYNGEE. The DNA for the CDR3 is TGTGCCAGCAGCGGCGGGACCTGGGGCACAGATACGCAGTATTTT. It codes for CASSGGTWGTDTQYF.

The chain recombines TRBV28 with TRBJ1-1; no clear D gene. The V and J ends lost 2 bases and 0 bases respectively, with 10 bases between them. The CDR3 sequence is 15 residues long. Germline CDR1 reads MDHEN; CDR2 reads SYDVKM. This chain's CDR3 is CASSLHLDLNTEAFF. The DNA of the CDR3 is TGTGCCAGCAGTTTACACCTGGATTTGAACACTGAAGCTTTCTTT.

V gene TRBV27 combines with J gene TRBJ2-7, with a tentative D call TRBD2 (6 bases). Trimming removed 3 bases at V and 9 bases at J, with 15 bases between. The CDR3 runs to 13 residues. Looked up from germline, CDR1 is MNHEY and CDR2 is SMNVEV (reference sequence). CDR3 loop: CASSLSTSTGQYF. The CDR3 region has the DNA TGTGCCAGCAGTTTGTCGACTAGTACCGGGCAGTACTTC.

The V call is TRBV21-1, the J call TRBJ2-7; whether TRBD1, the table's D call, matches the DNA was not checked. TRBV21-1 is a documented pseudogene. This CDR3 region has 13 residues. CDR3 sequence: CAGGQAHSYEQYF. CDR3 in DNA: TGTGCCGGGGGACAGGCCCACTCCTACGAGCAGTACTTC.

This clone was detected only once. CDR3 nucleotides: TGCGCCAGCAGGGGACAGGGGATCTATGGCTACACCTTC. Translation gives CASRGQGIYGYTF. The chain employs TRBV10-1 and TRBJ1-2, with 10 bases identical to TRBD1. Germline loops: CDR1 WNHNN, CDR2 SYGVQD (reference sequence). The ends lost 6 bases at V and 4 bases at J; junction bases unmatched: 2. The CDR3 is 13 residues long.

V is TRBV10-3 and J is TRBJ1-1, with TRBD1 matching 9 bases. V was clipped by 2 bases and J by 4 bases; unmatched bases: 14. This CDR3 is 18 amino acids long. The germline V gene has CDR1 ENHRY and CDR2 SYGVKD. As DNA, the CDR3 is TGTGCCATCAGTGAGGGTATATTTAGCAGGGACAGGGTCACTGAAGCTTTCTTT. This translates into CAISEGIFSRDRVTEAFF.

The gene calls are TRBV4-1 and TRBJ1-6; possible D gene TRBD1, 5 bases. Trimming cost V 4 bases and J 9 bases, with 16 bases left between them. The CDR3 length is 15 residues. Germline V CDR1 and CDR2: MGHRA, YSYEKL. CDR3 loop: CASSPLGQGGSPLHF. CDR3 coding DNA: TGCGCCAGCAGCCCCCTTGGGCAGGGAGGTTCACCCCTCCACTTT.

V is TRBV7-3 and J is TRBJ2-2, with D tentatively TRBD1 or TRBD2 (5 bases each). Germline V gene sequence: CDR1 SGHTA, CDR2 FQGTGA. This CDR3 is built from 14 residues. Trimming shortened V by 3 bases and J by 3 bases, and 8 bases separated the two germline ends. The CDR3 here is CASSLGDDTGELFF. CDR3 DNA sequence: TGTGCCAGCAGCTTGGGGGATGACACCGGGGAGCTGTTTTTT.

This sequence joins TRBV11-2 and TRBJ2-3; 12 bases are a match to TRBD1. There are 17 residues in the CDR3. In germline, CDR1 is SGHAT, CDR2 FQNNGV. V lost 2 bases and J lost 6; bases outside the gene matches: 9. The CDR3 here is CASSLLPGTGGLDTQYF. CDR3 DNA: TGTGCCAGCAGCTTACTTCCCGGGACAGGGGGCCTGGATACGCAGTATTTT.

The gene calls are TRBV5-1 and TRBJ2-7, with 9 positions matching TRBD1. The CDR3 runs to 15 residues. The germline V gene encodes CDR1 SGHRS and CDR2 YFSETQ. V gave up 3 bases and J gave up 0 bases; unmatched junction bases: 4. CDR3 loop: CASSWDRVDSYEQYF. In DNA, the CDR3 is TGCGCCAGCAGCTGGGACAGGGTTGACTCCTACGAGCAGTACTTC. Complete variable domain (other parts from reference TRBV5-1 and TRBJ2-7): KAGVTQTPRYLIKTRGQQVTLSCSPISGHRSVSWYQQTPGQGLQFLFEYFSETQRNKGNFPGRFSGRQFSNSRSEMNVSTLELGDSALYLCASSWDRVDSYEQYFGPGTRLTVT.

V is TRBV6-6 and J is TRBJ2-2; D gene ambiguous. Per germline, CDR1 MNHNY and CDR2 SVGAGI (reference sequence). There are 13 residues in the CDR3. The V and J ends lost 10 bases and 4 bases respectively, with 13 bases between them. CDR3 in DNA: TGTGCCAACTCGGGCTCCCCCACCGGGGAGCTGTTTTTT. Protein product: CANSGSPTGELFF.

The chain recombines TRBV27 with TRBJ1-5, with TRBD1 as a possible D gene (5 bases). This CDR3 spans 18 amino acids. Per germline, CDR1 MNHEY and CDR2 SMNVEV (reference sequence). Trimming shortened V by 5 bases and J by 0 bases, and 20 bases separated the two germline ends. The CDR3 loop reads CASSPGANRIHSNQPQHF. Written as DNA, the CDR3 is TGTGCCAGCAGTCCCGGAGCGAACAGGATCCATAGCAATCAGCCCCAGCATTTT.

This sequence joins TRBV6-5 and TRBJ2-7; TRBD1 aligns across 7 bases. V was pared by 0 bases and J by 3 bases, with 5 bases of the junction left unmatched. This CDR3 is built from 15 residues. Looked up from germline, CDR1 is MNHEY and CDR2 is SVGAGI. CDR3 bases: TGTGCCAGCAGTTACTCGGGGGCAGGGGGCTACGAGCAGTACTTC. It codes for CASSYSGAGGYEQYF.

This clone was counted only a few times. V and J are TRBV6-1 and TRBJ1-6, with D possibly TRBD1 on 5 matching bases. This CDR3 is 15 amino acids long. V lost 8 bases and J 5 bases, leaving 16 bases between the germline ends. Germline V gene sequence: CDR1 MNHNS, CDR2 SASEGT. CDR3 bases: TGTGCCAGCGGACAAGTACAGGTTAATAATTCACCCCTCCACTTT. It yields the protein CASGQVQVNNSPLHF.

As for this clone: Within the sample, other DNA sequences also encode this same CDR3. The chain joins TRBV6-5 to TRBJ2-7; the D call may be TRBD1 or TRBD2 (6 bases each). Trimming shortened V by 0 bases and J by 1 base, and 13 bases separated the two germline ends. Germline values: CDR1 MNHEY, CDR2 SVGAGI. This CDR3 region has 16 residues. The CDR3 nucleotides are TGTGCCAGCAGTTACTCTAGCGGACAGAGGTCCTACGAGCAGTACTTC. Protein sequence: CASSYSSGQRSYEQYF.

The V gene is TRBV21-1, the J gene TRBJ1-5; the tabulated D call, TRBD1, remains unverified against the DNA. TRBV21-1 is tagged as a pseudogene. This CDR3 is built from 16 residues. CDR3 DNA sequence: TGTGCCAGCAGCAAAAATGGGACAGATAGCAATCAGCCCCAGCATTTT. This gives the protein CASSKNGTDSNQPQHF.